The sequence of this T cell receptor beta chain was determined in a study of blood T cell repertoires in COVID-19. Overall study context: The analysed material was cDNA or gDNA that came from T cells, B-cell-depleted T cells, or PBMCs.

Sequenced by immunoSEQ multiplex PCR; TCRdb stores in-frame clones only, minus some. Here the sample spans 250,000 or so clones, approximately 85% being singletons. The receptor was isolated from a woman aged 45 to 65 who had recovered from COVID-19. Sequenced: PBMCs or T cells enriched from blood (not recorded which).

The CDR3 region is CASSSLQGALQPQHF. CDR3 nucleotides: TGTGCCAGCAGTTCCCTTCAGGGGGCACTCCAGCCCCAGCATTTT. This chain uses TRBV28 with TRBJ1-5; TRBD1 matches 8 bases. V was pared by 4 bases and J by 7 bases, with 9 bases of the junction left unmatched. The length of the CDR3 is 15 residues. Germline CDR1 is MDHEN and CDR2 is SYDVKM.